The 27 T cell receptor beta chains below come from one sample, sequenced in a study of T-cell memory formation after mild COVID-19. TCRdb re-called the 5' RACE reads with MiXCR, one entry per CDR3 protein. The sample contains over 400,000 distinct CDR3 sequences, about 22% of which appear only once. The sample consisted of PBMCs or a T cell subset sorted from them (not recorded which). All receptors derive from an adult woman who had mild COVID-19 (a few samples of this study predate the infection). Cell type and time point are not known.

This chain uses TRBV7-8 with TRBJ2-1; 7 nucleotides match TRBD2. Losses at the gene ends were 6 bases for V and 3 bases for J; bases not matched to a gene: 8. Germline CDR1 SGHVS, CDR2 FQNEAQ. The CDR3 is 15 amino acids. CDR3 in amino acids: CASRGGRGDYNEQFF. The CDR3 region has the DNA TGTGCCAGCAGGGGAGGGCGGGGAGACTACAATGAGCAGTTCTTC.

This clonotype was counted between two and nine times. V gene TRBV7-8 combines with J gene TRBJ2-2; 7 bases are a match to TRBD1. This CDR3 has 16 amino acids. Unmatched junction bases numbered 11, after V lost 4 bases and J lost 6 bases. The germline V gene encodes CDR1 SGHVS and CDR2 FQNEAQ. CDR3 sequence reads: CASSSLNRGRAGELFF. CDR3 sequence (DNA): TGTGCCAGCAGCTCACTGAACAGGGGAAGGGCCGGGGAGCTGTTTTTT. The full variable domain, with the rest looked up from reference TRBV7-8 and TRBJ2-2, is GAGVSQSPRYKVAKRGQDVALRCDPISGHVSLFWYQQALGQGPEFLTYFQNEAQLDKSGLPSDRFFAERPEGSVSTLKIQRTQQEDSAVYLCASSSLNRGRAGELFFGEGSRLTVL.

The DNA for the CDR3 is TGCAGCGTTGGACTCAGGGGTACTGAAGCTTTCTTT. It codes for CSVGLRGTEAFF. The chain employs TRBV29-1 and TRBJ1-1; D perhaps matches TRBD1 (6 bases). This CDR3 is 12 amino acids long. Germline V gives CDR1 SQVTM, CDR2 ANQGSEA. The ends were cut back, 4 bases at V and 5 bases at J, with 11 bases in the middle.

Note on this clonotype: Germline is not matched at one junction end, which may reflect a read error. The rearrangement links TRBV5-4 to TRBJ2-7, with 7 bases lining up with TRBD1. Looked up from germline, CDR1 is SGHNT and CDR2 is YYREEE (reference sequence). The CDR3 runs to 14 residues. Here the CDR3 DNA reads TGTGCCAGCAGCTTGGACAGGGGCTCCTACGAGAAGTACTTC. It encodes CASSLDRGSYEKYF. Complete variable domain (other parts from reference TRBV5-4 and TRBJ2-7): ETGVTQSPTHLIKTRGQQVTLRCSSQSGHNTVSWYQQALGQGPQFIFQYYREEENGRGNFPPRFSGLQFPNYSSELNVNALELDDSALYLCASSLDRGSYEKYFGPGTRLTVT.

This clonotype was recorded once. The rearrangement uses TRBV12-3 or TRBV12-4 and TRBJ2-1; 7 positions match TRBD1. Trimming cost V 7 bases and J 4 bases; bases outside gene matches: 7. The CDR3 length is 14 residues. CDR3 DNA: TGTGCCAGCACCTCAGGGGGTCCATACAATGAGCAGTTCTTC. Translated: CASTSGGPYNEQFF.

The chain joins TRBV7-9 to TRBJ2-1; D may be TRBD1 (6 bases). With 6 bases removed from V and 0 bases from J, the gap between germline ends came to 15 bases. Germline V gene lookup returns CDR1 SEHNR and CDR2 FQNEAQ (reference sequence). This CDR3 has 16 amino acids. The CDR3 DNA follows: TGTGCCAGCAGGCGATTGGACAGAAGCTCCTACAATGAGCAGTTCTTC. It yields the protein CASRRLDRSSYNEQFF.

The CDR3, as DNA: TGTGCCAGCTCCCCAAGGGAGGCTTACGAGCAGTACTTC. Residues: CASSPREAYEQYF. The chain has TRBV18 and TRBJ2-7, with D maybe TRBD2 (6 bases). The length of the CDR3 is 13 residues. The V gene's germline CDR1 is KGHSH and CDR2 LQKENI. Trimming took off 6 bases at V and 4 bases at J, with 13 bases between the two ends.

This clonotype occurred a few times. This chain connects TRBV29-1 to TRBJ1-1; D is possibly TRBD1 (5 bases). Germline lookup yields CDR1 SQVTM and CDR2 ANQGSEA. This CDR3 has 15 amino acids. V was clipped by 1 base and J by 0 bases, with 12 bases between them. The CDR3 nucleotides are TGCAGCGTTGAAGTTCCGGGGGGAATGAACACTGAAGCTTTCTTT. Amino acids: CSVEVPGGMNTEAFF.

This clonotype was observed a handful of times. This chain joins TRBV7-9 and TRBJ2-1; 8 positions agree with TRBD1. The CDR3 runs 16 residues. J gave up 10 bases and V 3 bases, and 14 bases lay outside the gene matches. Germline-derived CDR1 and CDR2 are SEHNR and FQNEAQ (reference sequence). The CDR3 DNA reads TGTGCCAGCAGCTTTATGTCTCGGACAGGGACGGGCGAGCAGTTCTTC. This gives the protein CASSFMSRTGTGEQFF.

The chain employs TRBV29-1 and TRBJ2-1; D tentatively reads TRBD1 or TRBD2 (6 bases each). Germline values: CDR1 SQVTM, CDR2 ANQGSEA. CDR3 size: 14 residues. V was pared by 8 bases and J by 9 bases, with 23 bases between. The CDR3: CSTGAGTFPGEQFF. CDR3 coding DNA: TGCAGCACGGGGGCCGGGACCTTTCCAGGTGAGCAGTTCTTC.

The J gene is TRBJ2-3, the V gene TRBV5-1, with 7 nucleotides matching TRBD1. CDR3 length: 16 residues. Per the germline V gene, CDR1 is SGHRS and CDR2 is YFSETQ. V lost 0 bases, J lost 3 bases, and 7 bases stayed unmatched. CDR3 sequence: CASSLARSQGTDTQYF. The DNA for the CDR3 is TGCGCCAGCAGCTTGGCCCGGTCACAGGGGACAGATACGCAGTATTTT.

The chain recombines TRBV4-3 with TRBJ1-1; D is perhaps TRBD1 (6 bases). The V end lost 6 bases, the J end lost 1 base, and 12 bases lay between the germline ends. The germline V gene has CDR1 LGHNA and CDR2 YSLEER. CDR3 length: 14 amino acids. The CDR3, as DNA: TGCGCCAGCAGGAGGGCGGGGGCGAACACTGAAGCTTTCTTT. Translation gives CASRRAGANTEAFF.

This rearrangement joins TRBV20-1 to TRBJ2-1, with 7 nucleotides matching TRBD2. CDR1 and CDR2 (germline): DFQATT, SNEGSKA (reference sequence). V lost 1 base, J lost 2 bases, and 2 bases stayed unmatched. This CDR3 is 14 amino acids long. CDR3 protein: CSARASGAYNEQFF. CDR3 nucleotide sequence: TGCAGTGCTAGAGCGAGCGGGGCCTACAATGAGCAGTTCTTC.

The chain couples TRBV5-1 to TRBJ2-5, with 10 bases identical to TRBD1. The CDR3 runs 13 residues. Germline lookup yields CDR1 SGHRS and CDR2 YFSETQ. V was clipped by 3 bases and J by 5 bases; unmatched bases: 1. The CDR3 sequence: CASSWTGGETQYF. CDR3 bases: TGCGCCAGCAGCTGGACAGGGGGGGAGACCCAGTACTTC.

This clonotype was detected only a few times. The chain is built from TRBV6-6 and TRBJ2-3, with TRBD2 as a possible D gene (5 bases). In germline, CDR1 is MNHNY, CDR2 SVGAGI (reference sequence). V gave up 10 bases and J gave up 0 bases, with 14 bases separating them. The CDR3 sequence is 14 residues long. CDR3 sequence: CATRLSLSTDTQYF. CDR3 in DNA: TGTGCCACCAGACTATCCTTAAGCACAGATACGCAGTATTTT.

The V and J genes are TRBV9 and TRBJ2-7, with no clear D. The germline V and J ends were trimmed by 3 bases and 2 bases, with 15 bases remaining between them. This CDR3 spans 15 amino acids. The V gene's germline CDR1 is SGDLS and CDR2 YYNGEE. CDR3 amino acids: CASSAGPDMTYEQYF. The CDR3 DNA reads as TGTGCCAGCAGCGCGGGCCCAGACATGACCTACGAGCAGTACTTC.

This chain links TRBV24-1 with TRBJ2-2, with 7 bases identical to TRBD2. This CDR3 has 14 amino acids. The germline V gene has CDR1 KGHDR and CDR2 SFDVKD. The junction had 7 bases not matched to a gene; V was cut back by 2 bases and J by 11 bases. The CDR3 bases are TGTGCCACCAGTGATTCCCGCGGGGGTGGCGAGCTGTTTTTT. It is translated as CATSDSRGGGELFF.

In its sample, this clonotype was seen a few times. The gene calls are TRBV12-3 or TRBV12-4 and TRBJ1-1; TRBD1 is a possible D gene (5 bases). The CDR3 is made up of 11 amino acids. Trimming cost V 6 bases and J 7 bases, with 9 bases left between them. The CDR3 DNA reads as TGTGCCAGCAGCCCGGGGGGTGAAGCTTTCTTT. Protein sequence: CASSPGGEAFF.

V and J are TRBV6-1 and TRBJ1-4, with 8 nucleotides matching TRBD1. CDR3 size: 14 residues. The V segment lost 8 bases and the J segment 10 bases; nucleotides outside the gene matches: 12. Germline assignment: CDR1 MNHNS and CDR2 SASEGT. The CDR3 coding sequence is TGTGCCAGCCTCTACGGGACAGGACGTGGAAAACTGTTTTTT. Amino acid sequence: CASLYGTGRGKLFF.

CDR3 protein: CASGAENTEAFF. The CDR3, as DNA: TGCGCCAGCGGAGCAGAGAACACTGAAGCTTTCTTT. The chain links TRBV5-1 to TRBJ1-1; D unresolved. The V end was cut by 7 bases, the J end by 1 base, with 8 bases between. The CDR3 runs 12 residues. Germline V gene sequence: CDR1 SGHRS, CDR2 YFSETQ.

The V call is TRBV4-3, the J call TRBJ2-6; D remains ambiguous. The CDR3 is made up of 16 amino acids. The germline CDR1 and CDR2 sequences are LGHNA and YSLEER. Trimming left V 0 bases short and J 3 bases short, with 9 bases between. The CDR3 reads CASSQEGGSGANVLTF. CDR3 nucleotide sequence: TGCGCCAGCAGCCAAGAGGGCGGTAGTGGGGCCAACGTCCTGACTTTC.

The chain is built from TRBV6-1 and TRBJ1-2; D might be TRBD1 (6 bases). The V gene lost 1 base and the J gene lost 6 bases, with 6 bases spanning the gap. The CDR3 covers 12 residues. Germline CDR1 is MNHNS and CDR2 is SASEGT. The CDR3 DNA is TGTGCCAGCAGTGAAGGGGGGCATGGCTACACCTTC. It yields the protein CASSEGGHGYTF.

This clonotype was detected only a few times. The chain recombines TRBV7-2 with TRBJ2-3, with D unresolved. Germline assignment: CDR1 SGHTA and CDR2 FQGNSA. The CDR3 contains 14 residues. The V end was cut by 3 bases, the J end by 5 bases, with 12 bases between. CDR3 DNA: TGTGCCAGCAGCTTGGATGGTTGGGTAGATACGCAGTATTTT. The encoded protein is CASSLDGWVDTQYF.

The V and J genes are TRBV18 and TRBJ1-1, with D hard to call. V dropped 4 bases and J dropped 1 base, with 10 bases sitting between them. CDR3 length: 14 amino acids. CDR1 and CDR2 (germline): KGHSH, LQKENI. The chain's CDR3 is CASSRNGKNTEAFF. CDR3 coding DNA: TGTGCCAGCTCACGAAACGGAAAGAACACTGAAGCTTTCTTT.

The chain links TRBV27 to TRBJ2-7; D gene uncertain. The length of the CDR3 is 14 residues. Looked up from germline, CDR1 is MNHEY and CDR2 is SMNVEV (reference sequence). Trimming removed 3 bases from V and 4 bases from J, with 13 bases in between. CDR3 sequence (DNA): TGTGCCAGCAGTTTGGCTGGGTTTGGGTACGAGCAGTACTTC. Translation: CASSLAGFGYEQYF.

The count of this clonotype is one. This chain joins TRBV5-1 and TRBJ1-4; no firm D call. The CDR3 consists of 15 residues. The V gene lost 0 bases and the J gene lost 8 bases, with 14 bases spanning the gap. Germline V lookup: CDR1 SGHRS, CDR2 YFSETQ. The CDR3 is CASSLVGREFEKLFF. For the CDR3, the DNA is TGCGCCAGCAGCTTGGTGGGCAGAGAGTTCGAAAAACTGTTTTTT.

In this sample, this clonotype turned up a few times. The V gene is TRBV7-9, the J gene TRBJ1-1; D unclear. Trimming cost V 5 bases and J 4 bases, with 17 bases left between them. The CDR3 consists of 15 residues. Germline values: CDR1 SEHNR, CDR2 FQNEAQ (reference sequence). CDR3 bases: TGTGCCAGCAGCCCGACGGGATCCCGGGGCACTGAAGCTTTCTTT. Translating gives CASSPTGSRGTEAFF. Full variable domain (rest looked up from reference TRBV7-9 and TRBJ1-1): DTGVSQNPRHKITKRGQNVTFRCDPISEHNRLYWYRQTLGQGPEFLTYFQNEAQLEKSRLLSDRFSAERPKGSFSTLEIQRTEQGDSAMYLCASSPTGSRGTEAFFGQGTRLTVV.